This T cell receptor (beta chain) is drawn from a study of T cell clonotyping in hematopoietic cell transplantation. Samples: about 28 days before transplant, then days 30, 100 and 180 after. Only in-frame clones appear in the TCRdb table, and some are missing; sequencing was by immunoSEQ multiplex PCR. The sample has 10,000 to 14,000 clones, 89% seen once; the top ten hold approximately 16%. As for this clone: Its antigen remains unidentified.

Notes on the study in general: After transplant, recipient diversity fell while pathologically expanded clonotypes grew through day 180. Graft donor and pretransplant recipient Inverse Simpson Index values predicted broader posttransplant TCR diversity.

The sample in question was PBMCs, obtained 100 days after allogeneic stem cell transplant. The source of this sequence is a female patient in her sixties who had an allogeneic stem cell transplant from an unrelated donor, so the T cells may come from the graft donor. Some clones in this sample may be carry-over from other donors' samples.

The CDR3 loop is CASSSEAGAETQYF. The CDR3 DNA sequence: TGTGCCAGCAGCTCAGAGGCGGGGGCAGAGACCCAGTACTTC. The chain is built from TRBV11-3 and TRBJ2-5; D is possibly TRBD2 (7 bases). Germline lookup yields CDR1 SGHNT and CDR2 YENEEA. Trimming pared 4 bases from V and 4 bases from J, leaving 13 bases between. CDR3 size: 14 residues.